Listed below are T cell receptor beta chains from one sample, sequenced in a study of OX40 agonist ivuxolimab in advanced cancers. The method was immunoSEQ multiplex PCR; TCRdb's version includes in-frame clones alone and lacks a portion of them. The table shows 66,000 or so clones, with 87% occurring only once. This specimen consisted of CD4+ or CD8+ T cells sorted from blood, obtained in a trial of the OX40 agonist ivuxolimab. The source of these receptors is an adult with an advanced solid tumor such as melanoma, head and neck, liver or kidney cancer. Each CDR3 is given with its conserved first and last residue. The D gene is left open where the match is weak. The listing skips clone size in some rows; elsewhere it reads once, few, many or a size class.

>TRBV25-1|NA|NA|TRBJ1-2
CASSVLNGYTF
TGTGCCAGCAGTGTGCTCAATGGCTACACCTTC
>TRBV10-3|NA|NA|TRBJ1-2
CAISERGYTF
TGTGCCATCAGTGAGAGGGGCTACACCTTC
>TRBV5-4|NA|NA|TRBJ1-1
CASSLEGGTEAFF
TGTGCCAGCAGCTTGGAAGGGGGCACTGAAGCTTTCTTT
>TRBV4-3|NA|NA|TRBJ1-1
CASSQDRDGGSNTEAFF
TGCGCCAGCAGCCAAGACAGGGATGGGGGTTCGAACACTGAAGCTTTCTTT
>TRBV2|NA|NA|TRBJ1-5
CASSRGRDGQPQHF
TGTGCCAGTTCGCGGGGCAGGGACGGGCAGCCCCAGCATTTT
>TRBV4-1|once|TRBD2|TRBJ2-2
CASSRSRAGADTGELFF
TGCGCCAGCAGCCGATCCCGAGCGGGAGCGGACACCGGGGAGCTGTTTTTT
>TRBV14|NA|NA|TRBJ2-3
CASSQDPLATYGTDTQYF
TGTGCCAGCAGCCAAGATCCCCTAGCGACGTATGGGACAGATACGCAGTATTTT
>TRBV25-1|NA|NA|TRBJ2-7
CASSEAGLDEQYF
TGTGCCAGCAGTGAAGCCGGGTTAGACGAGCAGTACTTC
>TRBV19|NA|NA|TRBJ1-1
CASSIWGHETEAFF
TGTGCCAGTAGTATATGGGGCCATGAAACTGAAGCTTTCTTT
>TRBV15|NA|TRBD2|TRBJ2-1
CATSPSGRSSEQFF
TGTGCCACCAGCCCTAGCGGGAGATCGAGTGAGCAGTTCTTC
>TRBV9|NA|TRBD2|TRBJ2-1
CASSVGPVLASGTVDNEQFF
TGTGCCAGCAGCGTAGGCCCCGTGTTGGCTAGCGGGACGGTTGACAATGAGCAGTTCTTC
>TRBV6-6|NA|NA|TRBJ1-5
CASTFGPNQPQHF
TGTGCCAGCACCTTCGGACCGAATCAGCCCCAGCATTTT
>TRBV19|NA|NA|TRBJ1-4
CASRWGDLNEKLFF
TGTGCCAGTAGATGGGGGGACCTAAATGAAAAACTGTTTTTT
>TRBV6-5|NA|NA|TRBJ1-6
CASSPGQRKDSPLHF
TGTGCCAGCAGCCCCGGACAGAGAAAAGATTCACCCCTCCACTTT
>TRBV5-1|NA|TRBD2|TRBJ2-5
CASSLQGGRQETQYF
TGCGCCAGCAGCTTGCAGGGAGGGCGCCAAGAGACCCAGTACTTC
>TRBV27|NA|NA|TRBJ1-6
CASSLYPPVKGARSPLHF
TGTGCCAGCAGTTTATACCCCCCCGTGAAGGGAGCTCGATCACCCCTCCACTTT
>TRBV27|NA|TRBD1|TRBJ1-4
CASSPGTGREDDEKLFF
TGTGCCAGCAGCCCCGGGACAGGGAGGGAGGACGATGAAAAACTGTTTTTT
>TRBV5-6|once|NA|TRBJ2-3
CASSYGQNYYTDTQYF
TGTGCCAGCAGCTATGGACAGAATTACTACACAGATACGCAGTATTTT
>TRBV5-1|NA|TRBD2|TRBJ2-2
CASSELKAGDVTGELFF
TGCGCCAGCAGCGAATTAAAAGCGGGAGATGTGACCGGGGAGCTGTTTTTT
>TRBV6-4|few|NA|TRBJ2-7
CASSDFEQYF
TGTGCCAGCAGTGACTTCGAGCAGTACTTC